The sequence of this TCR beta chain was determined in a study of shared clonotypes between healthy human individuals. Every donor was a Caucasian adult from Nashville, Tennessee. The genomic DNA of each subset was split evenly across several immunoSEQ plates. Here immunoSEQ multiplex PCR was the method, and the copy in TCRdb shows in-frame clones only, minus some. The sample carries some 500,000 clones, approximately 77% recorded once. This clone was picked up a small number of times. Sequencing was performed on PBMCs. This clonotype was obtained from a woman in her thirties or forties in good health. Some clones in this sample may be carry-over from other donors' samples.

The CDR3 protein is CASSPTQGLNQPQHF. Written as DNA, the CDR3 is TGTGCCAGCAGTCCAACCCAGGGTTTAAATCAGCCCCAGCATTTT. The chain employs TRBV27 and TRBJ1-5; maybe TRBD1 (5 bases). Germline loops: CDR1 MNHEY, CDR2 SMNVEV (reference sequence). The CDR3 spans 15 residues. V was pared by 5 bases and J by 4 bases, with 15 bases between.